A single sample is the source of the 28 T cell receptor beta chains below, sequenced in a study of Ad26.COV2.S vaccination and SARS-CoV-2 variants. The table came from immunoSEQ multiplex PCR; TCRdb's copy has only in-frame clones and leaves some out. The table shows 450,000 to 550,000 clones, with 70% to 90% occurring only once. Documented treatment: around 19 received Ad26.COV2.S at low or high dose, single or two shots; 5 received placebo; per-sample allocation not given. Sampling was performed 63 days after the first vaccine or placebo injection. Sequenced here: peripheral blood, sampled in a trial of Ad26.COV2.S vaccine versus placebo. Receptor source: a person aged 18-65 years who received the Ad26.COV2.S COVID-19 vaccine or a placebo.

This chain links TRBV11-2 with TRBJ1-2, with D maybe TRBD1 (6 bases). Per germline, CDR1 SGHAT and CDR2 FQNNGV. The CDR3 spans 13 residues. The V and J ends lost 5 bases and 8 bases respectively, with 15 bases between them. The CDR3 loop is CASSRGQILGYTF. As DNA, the CDR3 is TGTGCCAGCAGCCGCGGACAGATTCTGGGCTACACCTTC.

As DNA, the CDR3 is TGTGCCAGCAGCGAGGGACCAATTATCTACGAGCAGTACTTC. It is translated as CASSEGPIIYEQYF. The chain has TRBV3-1 (or the pseudogene TRBV3-2) and TRBJ2-7; either TRBD1 or TRBD2 may supply D (5 bases each). In germline, CDR1 is LGHDT, CDR2 YNNKEL (reference sequence). The V gene lost 5 bases and the J gene lost 3 bases, with 14 bases spanning the gap. This CDR3 is built from 14 residues.

The rearrangement links TRBV7-9 to TRBJ1-4; D is ambiguous. The CDR3 spans 14 residues. Germline CDR1 reads SEHNR; CDR2 reads FQNEAQ (reference sequence). Deletions cut 5 bases from V and 4 bases from J, with 11 bases between. Here the CDR3 DNA reads TGTGCCAGCAGCGTAACAAGTTATAATGAAAAACTGTTTTTT. Residues: CASSVTSYNEKLFF.

The gene calls are TRBV5-1 and TRBJ2-7, with 10 bases fitting TRBD2. This CDR3 comprises 17 residues. Trimming cost V 4 bases and J 4 bases; bases outside gene matches: 14. CDR1 is SGHRS and CDR2 is YFSETQ in the germline V gene. CDR3 region: CASSDGPGTSALYEQYF. Written as DNA, the CDR3 is TGCGCCAGCAGCGACGGACCCGGGACTAGCGCCTTGTACGAGCAGTACTTC. The full variable domain, in which reference TRBV5-1 and TRBJ2-7 provide the parts outside the CDR3, is KAGVTQTPRYLIKTRGQQVTLSCSPISGHRSVSWYQQTPGQGLQFLFEYFSETQRNKGNFPGRFSGRQFSNSRSEMNVSTLELGDSALYLCASSDGPGTSALYEQYFGPGTRLTVT.

This chain connects TRBV6-2 or TRBV6-3 to TRBJ1-5, with 7 positions matching TRBD1. Unmatched junction bases numbered 5, after V lost 2 bases and J lost 4 bases. Germline CDR1 MNHEY, CDR2 SVGEGT. This CDR3 is 15 amino acids long. The CDR3 DNA reads TGTGCCAGCAGTTACACTGGGACAGCTAATCAGCCCCAGCATTTT. The encoded protein is CASSYTGTANQPQHF.

This clone was detected once. The rearrangement joins TRBV24-1 to TRBJ2-3; 8 bases fit TRBD2. The ends lost 5 bases at V and 4 bases at J; junction bases unmatched: 10. CDR3 length equals 16 residues. The germline CDR1 and CDR2 sequences are KGHDR and SFDVKD. CDR3 protein: CATSGGGAGESDTQYF. DNA of the CDR3: TGTGCCACCAGTGGGGGTGGAGCGGGGGAATCAGATACGCAGTATTTT.

The chain employs TRBV28 and TRBJ1-5; a weak D match, TRBD1 (5 bases). CDR3 size: 14 residues. V lost 5 bases and J 6 bases, leaving 14 bases between the germline ends. The germline V gene has CDR1 MDHEN and CDR2 SYDVKM. The CDR3 is CASSLAGMGQPQHF. In DNA form, the CDR3 reads TGTGCCAGCAGTCTGGCAGGGATGGGTCAGCCCCAGCATTTT.

The genes are TRBV29-1 and TRBJ2-1; TRBD1 agrees at 7 bases. Germline values: CDR1 SQVTM, CDR2 ANQGSEA. The CDR3 is 14 amino acids. With 7 bases clipped from V and 6 bases from J, the junction kept 12 bases outside the gene matches. In nucleotides, the CDR3 is TGCAGCGCTAAAAAGGGGGCCGGCCGCAATGAGCAGTTCTTC. Residues: CSAKKGAGRNEQFF.

The chain employs TRBV7-3 and TRBJ2-2; 10 nucleotides line up with TRBD2. The V and J ends lost 5 bases and 7 bases, in that order; junction bases with no gene match: 16. The germline CDR1 and CDR2 sequences are SGHTA and FQGTGA. The CDR3 has 18 residues. This chain's CDR3 is CASSPLGSSGGRGGELFF. The CDR3 nucleotides read TGTGCCAGCAGCCCCCTGGGGTCTAGCGGGGGCCGAGGCGGGGAGCTGTTTTTT.

The chain combines TRBV5-5 with TRBJ2-7; D not certain. The ends were cut back, 1 base at V and 0 bases at J, with 20 bases in the middle. This CDR3 comprises 18 residues. The V gene's germline CDR1 is SGHKS and CDR2 YYEKEE (reference sequence). The CDR3 region is CASSLFGSPAVTSYEQYF. The CDR3 nucleotides are TGTGCCAGCAGCTTGTTTGGTTCTCCGGCGGTCACCTCCTACGAGCAGTACTTC.

The CDR3 DNA reads as TGTGCCAGCAGCTTACTGTTACTGGGCTCGAACAGGGAGACCCAGTACTTC. It translates to CASSLLLLGSNRETQYF. This sequence joins TRBV7-2 and TRBJ2-5; a possible D gene is TRBD1 (5 bases). The CDR3 totals 17 residues. Germline-derived CDR1 and CDR2 are SGHTA and FQGNSA. V lost 2 bases and J 5 bases, leaving 21 bases between the germline ends.

The CDR3 DNA follows: TGTGCCAGCAGCTTAGCGCTCCAGGGGGCAAATACGCAGTATTTT. As protein: CASSLALQGANTQYF. The chain recombines TRBV7-2 with TRBJ2-3, with TRBD1 matching 8 bases. Germline-derived CDR1 and CDR2 are SGHTA and FQGNSA. Germline trimming cut 0 bases from V and 7 bases from J; bases unmatched to any gene: 6. The CDR3 runs to 15 residues.

The chain links TRBV7-6 to TRBJ2-5; no clear D gene. Germline V lookup: CDR1 SGHVS, CDR2 FNYEAQ. With 4 bases removed from V and 5 bases from J, the gap between germline ends came to 11 bases. This CDR3 contains 13 residues. The chain's CDR3 is CASSSPGGETQYF. In DNA, the CDR3 is TGTGCCAGCAGCTCGCCGGGCGGCGAGACCCAGTACTTC.

V gene TRBV28 combines with J gene TRBJ2-7, with a weak D call TRBD2 (7 bases). The CDR3 extends over 15 amino acids. Germline-derived CDR1 and CDR2 are MDHEN and SYDVKM. V lost 7 bases, J lost 5 bases, and 21 bases lay in between. CDR3: CASNLRGGGLDEQYF. CDR3 sequence (DNA): TGTGCCAGCAACCTACGTGGGGGGGGGCTCGACGAGCAGTACTTC.

The chain employs TRBV10-3 and TRBJ1-2; D not resolved. Germline V gives CDR1 ENHRY, CDR2 SYGVKD. V was cut by 3 bases and J by 4 bases, with 3 bases left in between. The CDR3 extends over 11 amino acids. The CDR3 protein is CAISETYGYTF. The CDR3 bases are TGTGCCATCAGTGAAACCTATGGCTACACCTTC.

The CDR3 is CASSPEGQGNTEAFF. CDR3 DNA sequence: TGTGCCAGCAGCCCGGAGGGACAGGGGAACACTGAAGCTTTCTTT. V is TRBV11-2 and J is TRBJ1-1; 9 bases agree with TRBD1. The V and J ends lost 5 bases and 1 base, in that order; junction bases with no gene match: 5. Per the germline V gene, CDR1 is SGHAT and CDR2 is FQNNGV. The CDR3 runs to 15 residues.

V and J are TRBV28 and TRBJ1-5, with D possibly TRBD1 on 5 matching bases. The germline CDR1 and CDR2 sequences are MDHEN and SYDVKM. The V end lost 5 bases, the J end lost 1 base, and 12 bases lay between the germline ends. This CDR3 has 15 amino acids. CDR3 sequence reads: CASSPRVGSNQPQHF. The DNA for the CDR3 is TGTGCCAGCAGTCCCAGGGTCGGGAGCAATCAGCCCCAGCATTTT.

The rearrangement uses TRBV28 and TRBJ2-7, with TRBD1 matching 10 bases. J was trimmed by 4 bases and V by 4 bases; bases with no gene match: 16. Germline CDR1 reads MDHEN; CDR2 reads SYDVKM. The CDR3 is 18 residues long. DNA of the CDR3: TGTGCCAGCAGTTATGGGACAGGGGTCCGATCTTCTTTGTACGAGCAGTACTTC. It is translated as CASSYGTGVRSSLYEQYF.

The chain couples TRBV2 to TRBJ2-4; 16 bases agree with TRBD2. Germline V gene sequence: CDR1 SNHLY, CDR2 FYNNEI. V lost 6 bases to trimming and J lost 2 bases; unmatched junction nucleotides: 10. CDR3 length: 19 residues. The CDR3 reads CASRGTSGGAVETKNIQYF. The CDR3 nucleotides read TGTGCCAGCAGAGGGACTAGCGGGGGGGCTGTAGAAACCAAAAACATTCAGTACTTC.

This chain uses TRBV30 with TRBJ1-1, with D perhaps matching TRBD1 (5 bases). CDR1 and CDR2 from the germline V gene are GTSNPN and SVGIG (reference sequence). Trimming pared 0 bases from V and 5 bases from J, leaving 13 bases between. This CDR3 has 14 amino acids. The CDR3 loop reads CAWSVSGGRTEAFF. CDR3 DNA: TGTGCCTGGAGTGTAAGTGGGGGAAGGACTGAAGCTTTCTTT.

The V and J genes are TRBV7-9 and TRBJ2-1, with no clear D. The V end lost 2 bases, the J end lost 0 bases, and 8 bases lay between the germline ends. Germline CDR1 and CDR2: SEHNR and FQNEAQ (reference sequence). This CDR3 is built from 15 residues. The CDR3 DNA sequence: TGTGCCAGCAGCTTAATGGGTGCCTCCTACAATGAGCAGTTCTTC. Amino acids: CASSLMGASYNEQFF.

This clone has just one count. CDR3 coding DNA: TGTGCCAGCAGTCCGTATACGGACAGAGGAGGCTACACCTTC. Translated, it gives CASSPYTDRGGYTF. The chain recombines TRBV27 with TRBJ1-2; possibly TRBD1 for D (6 bases). Trimming took 5 bases from V and 8 from J, leaving 18 bases between them. The length of the CDR3 is 14 residues. Germline V gene lookup returns CDR1 MNHEY and CDR2 SMNVEV (reference sequence).

The V gene is TRBV14, the J gene TRBJ2-2; the D is unclear. Germline loops: CDR1 SGHDN, CDR2 FVKESK. The CDR3 has 21 residues. The V gene lost 2 bases and the J gene lost 4 bases, with 29 bases spanning the gap. The CDR3 loop is CASSQKGLGFRYWGSTGELFF. The CDR3 coding sequence is TGTGCCAGCAGCCAAAAAGGTTTGGGTTTCCGGTACTGGGGAAGCACCGGGGAGCTGTTTTTT.

The chain has TRBV7-6 and TRBJ2-1; 8 bases are a match to TRBD2. Per the germline V gene, CDR1 is SGHVS and CDR2 is FNYEAQ. After removal of 5 bases from V and 10 bases from J, the junction contained 4 bases not matched to a gene. The CDR3 runs to 12 residues. The CDR3 coding sequence is TGTGCCAGCAGCGTTAGCGGGGAGGAGCAGTTCTTC. It is translated as CASSVSGEEQFF.

The J gene is TRBJ2-1, the V gene TRBV2; 10 nucleotides line up with TRBD2. The CDR3 runs 20 residues. Germline V gives CDR1 SNHLY, CDR2 FYNNEI. V gave up 1 base and J gave up 0 bases; unmatched junction bases: 12. CDR3 region: CASSEVSGLAALSSYNEQFF. The CDR3 nucleotides read TGTGCCAGCAGTGAAGTTTCCGGACTAGCGGCCTTGAGCTCCTACAATGAGCAGTTCTTC.

The chain links TRBV27 to TRBJ1-2; perhaps TRBD1 as D (6 bases). The ends were cut back, 2 bases at V and 5 bases at J, with 18 bases in the middle. The CDR3 extends over 16 amino acids. Germline V gene sequence: CDR1 MNHEY, CDR2 SMNVEV (reference sequence). The CDR3 reads CASSLTGATGGYGYTF. DNA for the CDR3: TGTGCCAGCAGTTTAACGGGTGCGACAGGCGGGTATGGCTACACCTTC.

The rearrangement uses TRBV6-1 and TRBJ1-3; no clear D. Trimming left V 1 base short and J 11 bases short, with 18 bases between. The CDR3 loop spans 15 amino acids. Germline V lookup: CDR1 MNHNS, CDR2 SASEGT. The CDR3 sequence is CASSEGVQVYLPIYF. The CDR3 DNA sequence: TGTGCCAGCAGTGAAGGTGTGCAGGTTTATCTCCCCATATATTTT.

This clone turned up a few times. The chain couples TRBV14 to TRBJ1-5, with 8 bases matching TRBD1. The CDR3 spans 14 residues. The germline CDR1 and CDR2 sequences are SGHDN and FVKESK. The J segment lost 6 bases and the V segment lost 5 bases, leaving 6 bases of the junction unmatched. The CDR3 loop reads CASSSTGGSQPQHF. CDR3 sequence (DNA): TGTGCCAGCAGCTCTACAGGGGGTAGTCAGCCCCAGCATTTT.